This T cell receptor (beta chain) was retrieved from a study of Tregs in tolerant kidney transplant recipients (dated by TCRdb to the late 2010s). Describing the broader study: The study applied TCRbeta sequencing to find donor-specific regulatory T cells before combined kidney and bone marrow transplantation and then followed those same cells after transplant.

For TCRbeta CDR3 sequencing, genomic DNA was extracted from sorted cells using the QIAGEN DNeasy Blood and Tissue Kit. High-throughput TCRbeta CDR3 sequencing, which included PCR amplification with bias correction and internal controls, was done commercially through immunoSEQ. In the paper's pipeline: Unique productive TCRbeta sequences were defined by CDR3 nucleotide sequence where primers matched, otherwise by CDR3 amino acid sequence with Vbeta and Jbeta genes. Sorting error was corrected by removing sequences shared between sorted populations at a frequency ratio of 2:1 or less, and the remaining shared sequences were assigned to the higher population. Donor-reactive sequences were defined as at least 5-fold expanded in CFSE-low cells versus unstimulated cells, with frequency of at least 0.01% in CFSE-low cells. Repertoire divergence was quantified by Jensen-Shannon divergence using the top 100 TCRbeta sequences ranked by frequency. When a sample had multiple sequencing runs, each run was corrected for sorting error separately and the runs were then pooled. What TCRdb holds here is the immuneACCESS table cut down to in-frame rearrangements. Part of the clones is not present; checked against another copy, under half of the missing clones reflect an unresolved V gene, and the others are unexplained. That table gives V, J and clone size, and the DNA gave D and trimming. The sample yields roughly 54,000 clones; about 92% were counted once. The ten top clones hold about 16% of the sample.

The transplants used related donors along with nonmyeloablative bone marrow transplantation, and in the human trials mixed chimerism was transient. Unstimulated Tregs (CD4+CD25+CD127-), CD4+ non-Tregs (CD4+CD25-), CD4 and CD8 cells were FACS-sorted from thawed PBMCs. The patients were a handful of recipients of combined kidney and bone marrow transplants from the ITN036ST trial, and samples were available only for these trial subjects. Healthy control blood was processed to PBMCs with a Ficoll density gradient and then cryopreserved, whereas patient PBMCs were collected both before and after transplant. Trimming leaves V shorter by 2 bases and J shorter by 0 bases, with the junction holding 5 bases beyond the gene matches. The CDR3 holds 16 amino acids from the cysteine to the phenylalanine. CDR3 DNA is the only sequence kept; it has 48 bases, read in frame from the first base. CDR1 and CDR2 were assigned from the germline V gene as SNHLY and FYNNEI.

Broad study findings and their caveats: PCR primers changed over time for some patients, so nucleotide-level comparison across those patients' samples was not possible. Expanding Tregs with activated donor B cells appeared to identify the most biologically relevant and donor-specific TCRbeta repertoire. In tolerant patients, donor-specific Tregs expanded more than Tregs overall, which suggests antigen-driven rather than nonspecific expansion. Biological reproducibility was not directly addressed, though technical replication error appeared minimal. The study was constrained by small patient numbers, and validation of the findings is required in larger populations and under other immunosuppression protocols.

Points on this clone: Its antigen remains unidentified. No base quality information exists; no much larger clone differs at one position.

The chain couples TRBV2 to TRBJ2-7; a stretch of 9 junction bases matches TRBD1. The receptor was derived from a human patient who received a combined kidney and bone marrow transplant. Some T cells present after a transplant may be cells of the graft donor. Sequenced here: CD8+ T cells from blood (PBMCs), sampled 12 months after the transplant. The CDR3 protein: CASSELGTGSSYEQYF. The nucleotide sequence reads TGTGCCAGCAGTGAATTAGGGACAGGGAGCTCCTACGAGCAGTACTTC.